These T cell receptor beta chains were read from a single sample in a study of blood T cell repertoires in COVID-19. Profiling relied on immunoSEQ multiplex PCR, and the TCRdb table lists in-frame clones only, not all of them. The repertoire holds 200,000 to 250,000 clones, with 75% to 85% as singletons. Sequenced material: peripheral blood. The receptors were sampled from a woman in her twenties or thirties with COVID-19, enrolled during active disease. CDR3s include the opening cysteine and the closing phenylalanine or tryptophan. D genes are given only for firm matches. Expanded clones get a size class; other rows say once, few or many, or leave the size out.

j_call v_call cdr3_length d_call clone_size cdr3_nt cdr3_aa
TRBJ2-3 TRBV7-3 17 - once TGTGCCAGCAGCCTACTTGGTCCTGGAGGAGATACAGATACGCAGTATTTT CASSLLGPGGDTDTQYF
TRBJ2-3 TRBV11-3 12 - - TGTGCCAGCAGCTTGAGCGAGGGATCGCAGTATTTT CASSLSEGSQYF
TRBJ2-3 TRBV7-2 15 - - TGTGCCAGCAGCTTACTGCAGGCCGACACAGATACGCAGTATTTT CASSLLQADTDTQYF
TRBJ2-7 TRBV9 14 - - TGTGCCAGCAGCGTAGGGCAGGGTGGGTACGAGCAGTACTTC CASSVGQGGYEQYF
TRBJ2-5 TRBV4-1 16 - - TGCGCCAGCAGCCAAGTCTTGCCTAGCAGCCAAGAGACCCAGTACTTC CASSQVLPSSQETQYF
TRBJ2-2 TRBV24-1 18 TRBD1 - TGTGCCACCAGTGACCCATCCGGCGACAGGGGCATTTATGGGGAGCTGTTTTTT CATSDPSGDRGIYGELFF
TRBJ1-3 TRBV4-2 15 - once TGTGCCAGCAGCCGGCACAGTTTCGATGGAAACACCATATATTTT CASSRHSFDGNTIYF
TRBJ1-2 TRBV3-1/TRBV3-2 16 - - TGTGCCAGCAGCCAATCCGAGATCGGGGACATTATCGCCCGCACCTTC CASSQSEIGDIIARTF
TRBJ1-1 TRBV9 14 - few TGTGCCAGCAGCCCAGGGGCCTTGAACACTGAAGCTTTCTTT CASSPGALNTEAFF
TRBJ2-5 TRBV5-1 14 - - TGCGCCAGCAGCTTGAATGCGGAGCGAGAGACCCAGTACTTC CASSLNAERETQYF
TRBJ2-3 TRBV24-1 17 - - TGTGCCACCAGTCTGGCGGGGGGCTTCAGGGGGGCAGATACGCAGTATTTT CATSLAGGFRGADTQYF
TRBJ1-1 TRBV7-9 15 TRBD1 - TGTGCCAGCAGCTTAGGACAGGGGTGGAACACTGAAGCTTTCTTT CASSLGQGWNTEAFF
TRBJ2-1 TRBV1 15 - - TGCACCAGCAGAAACATGACTAGCGGTTACAATGAGCAGTTCTTC CTSRNMTSGYNEQFF
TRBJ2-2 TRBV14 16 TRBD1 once TGTGCCAGCAGCCACTCCCTGACAGGGCCCACCGGGGAGCTGTTTTTT CASSHSLTGPTGELFF
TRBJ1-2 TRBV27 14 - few TGTGCCAGCAGTTTATCACACACTAACTATGGCTACACCTTC CASSLSHTNYGYTF
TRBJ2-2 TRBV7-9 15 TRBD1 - TGTGCCAGCAGCTTAAACAGGGGAATTGGCGGGGAGCTGTTTTTT CASSLNRGIGGELFF
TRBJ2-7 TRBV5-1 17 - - TGCGCCAGCAGCTTGGGCAGTCCACAAGCGAGGAAAGACGAGCAGTACTTC CASSLGSPQARKDEQYF
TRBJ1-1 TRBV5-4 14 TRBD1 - TGTGCCAGCAGCGGACAGGGCCCGAACACTGAAGCTTTCTTT CASSGQGPNTEAFF
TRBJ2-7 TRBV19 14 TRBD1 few TGTGCCAGTAGTTTACCGGGACAGGGATACGAGCAGTACTTC CASSLPGQGYEQYF
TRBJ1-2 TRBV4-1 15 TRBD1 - TGCGCCAGCAGCCCAGAACGGACAGGGTGGGGAGGCTACACCTTC CASSPERTGWGGYTF
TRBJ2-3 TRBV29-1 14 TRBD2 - TGCAGCGTAAAAAGACTAGCGGGCACAGATACGCAGTATTTT CSVKRLAGTDTQYF
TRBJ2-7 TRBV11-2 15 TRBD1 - TGTGCCAGCAGCTCCGGGACAGGGGGTTTCTACGAGCAGTACTTC CASSSGTGGFYEQYF
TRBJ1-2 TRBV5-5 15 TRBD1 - TGTGCCAGCAGCGTAGGACAGGGAATAGACTATGGCTACACCTTC CASSVGQGIDYGYTF
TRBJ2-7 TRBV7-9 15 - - TGTGCCAGCAGCTTAGCGAAGGCAGGGGATCACGAGCAGTACTTC CASSLAKAGDHEQYF